The 18 T cell receptor beta chains reported below all come from one sample, sequenced in a study of T cells in Graves' hyperthyroidism and ophthalmopathy. RNA transcripts provided the source from which TCR beta CDR3 regions were amplified. Researchers ran a first-round RT-PCR on the TCR CDR3 using the HTBI primer set. TCRdb fed the multiplex PCR reads into MiXCR, producing one record per CDR3 protein. The sample includes 300,000 to 400,000 distinct CDR3 sequences, roughly 18% of them seen just once. Sequencing was done on a sample of blood. All receptors derive from a woman aged 45-59 years with Graves' hyperthyroidism.

As to this clonotype: A much bigger clone sits one base away, suggesting this may be a read error. The J gene is TRBJ2-1, the V gene TRBV5-1; 8 nucleotides line up with TRBD2. The V segment lost 4 bases and the J segment 4 bases; nucleotides outside the gene matches: 10. From germline, CDR1 is SGHRS and CDR2 YFSETQ. The CDR3 is 16 residues long. This chain's CDR3 is CASSRGSGSVYNEQFF. The DNA for the CDR3 is TGCGCCAGCAGCCGAGGCAGCGGGAGTGTATACAATGAGCAGTTCTTC.

This clonotype was found a few times. This chain uses TRBV6-1 with TRBJ1-5; D remains unclear. There are 12 residues in the CDR3. The V end lost 1 base, the J end lost 6 bases, and 4 bases lay between the germline ends. From germline, CDR1 is MNHNS and CDR2 SASEGT. CDR3 DNA: TGTGCCAGCAGTGAAGTGGGTCAGCCCCAGCATTTT. Protein sequence: CASSEVGQPQHF.

The CDR3 sequence: CASISGTGVGYTF. The CDR3 DNA follows: TGTGCCAGCATCTCTGGGACAGGGGTGGGCTACACCTTC. This sequence joins TRBV2 and TRBJ1-2; TRBD1 matches 10 bases. The germline gives CDR1 SNHLY, CDR2 FYNNEI. The CDR3 has 13 residues. With 7 bases clipped from V and 8 bases from J, the junction kept 7 bases outside the gene matches.

The chain couples TRBV20-1 to TRBJ1-4; perhaps TRBD1 as D (6 bases). Trimming removed 4 bases at V and 8 bases at J, with 20 bases between. The CDR3 is 15 residues long. Germline CDR1 reads DFQATT; CDR2 reads SNEGSKA (reference sequence). The CDR3, as DNA: TGCAGTGCTACAGGGGCGGAACCCTCGGGGGAAAAACTGTTTTTT. Protein: CSATGAEPSGEKLFF.

This chain joins TRBV20-1 and TRBJ1-4; D gene unclear. This CDR3 is 13 amino acids long. Germline V gives CDR1 DFQATT, CDR2 SNEGSKA (reference sequence). V lost 6 bases, J lost 8 bases, and 16 bases lay in between. Here the CDR3 reads CSAPGRVGEKLFF. In nucleotides, the CDR3 is TGCAGTGCCCCCGGGAGGGTTGGAGAAAAACTGTTTTTT.

The chain is built from TRBV14 and TRBJ1-2; no firm D call. Trimming shortened V by 0 bases and J by 10 bases, and 6 bases separated the two germline ends. From germline, CDR1 is SGHDN and CDR2 FVKESK. CDR3 length equals 11 residues. CDR3 loop: CASSQDWNYTF. CDR3 DNA sequence: TGTGCCAGCAGCCAAGATTGGAACTACACCTTC. The whole variable domain, remainder taken from reference TRBV14 and TRBJ1-2, is EAGVTQFPSHSVIEKGQTVTLRCDPISGHDNLYWYRRVMGKEIKFLLHFVKESKQDESGMPNNRFLAERTGGTYSTLKVQPAELEDSGVYFCASSQDWNYTFGSGTRLTVV.

This clonotype has just a few counts. The rearrangement uses TRBV4-1 and TRBJ1-1, with 8 bases fitting TRBD1. CDR3 size: 16 residues. The germline CDR1 and CDR2 sequences are MGHRA and YSYEKL. V lost 0 bases to trimming and J lost 2 bases; unmatched junction nucleotides: 5. The CDR3 DNA is TGCGCCAGCAGCCAAGAGCCGGACAGGGTCAACACTGAAGCTTTCTTT. Translated: CASSQEPDRVNTEAFF.

This clonotype was recorded at least ten times. This chain joins TRBV12-3 or TRBV12-4 and TRBJ2-5; D is undetermined. This CDR3 region has 13 residues. V lost 4 bases, J lost 4 bases, and 10 bases lay in between. CDR3 nucleotides: TGTGCCAGCAGTTCCCAGGATGGAGAGACCCAGTACTTC. This translates into CASSSQDGETQYF.

Many counts were recorded for this clonotype. The rearrangement joins TRBV30 to TRBJ1-5; 7 nucleotides align to TRBD1. CDR3 length: 16 amino acids. The trim removed 1 base at V and 2 bases at J, leaving 8 bases unmatched. Germline loops: CDR1 GTSNPN, CDR2 SVGIG (reference sequence). Written as DNA, the CDR3 is TGTGCCTGGAGTGGTCCCAGTACAGGGGGCAATCAGCCCCAGCATTTT. Its translation: CAWSGPSTGGNQPQHF.

This clonotype was recorded many times. The chain is built from TRBV30 and TRBJ1-3; TRBD1 is a possible D gene (6 bases). Germline CDR1 GTSNPN, CDR2 SVGIG (reference sequence). V lost 4 bases to trimming and J lost 2 bases, with 18 bases between them. This CDR3 contains 16 residues. CDR3 DNA: TGTGCCTGGACCCTGGACAGCCCGGGAGCTGGAAACACCATATATTTT. Translated, it gives CAWTLDSPGAGNTIYF.

This clonotype was found many times. The chain has TRBV3-1 and TRBJ2-2; TRBD2 matches at 7 bases. Germline lookup yields CDR1 LGHDT and CDR2 YNNKEL (reference sequence). The CDR3 sequence is 14 residues long. J lost 1 base, V lost 6 bases, and 2 bases had no gene match. CDR3 sequence reads: CASSRGGNTGELFF. In DNA, the CDR3 is TGTGCCAGCAGTCGCGGGGGGAACACCGGGGAGCTGTTTTTT.

The gene calls are TRBV7-6 and TRBJ2-5; D is perhaps TRBD2 (5 bases). V dropped 4 bases and J dropped 2 bases, with 11 bases sitting between them. This CDR3 spans 14 amino acids. CDR1 SGHVS and CDR2 FNYEAQ come from the germline V gene. The CDR3 reads CASSSVGAQETQYF. Here the CDR3 DNA reads TGTGCCAGCAGCTCCGTGGGAGCACAAGAGACCCAGTACTTC.

The J gene is TRBJ2-1, the V gene TRBV27; 8 bases are shared with TRBD2. V was pared by 6 bases and J by 7 bases, with 17 bases of the junction left unmatched. The CDR3 has 17 residues. The germline gives CDR1 MNHEY, CDR2 SMNVEV (reference sequence). The CDR3 bases are TGTGCCAGCAGCCAAAAAGGAGGGGGGACTAGTGTGAATGAGCAGTTCTTC. Encoded protein: CASSQKGGGTSVNEQFF.

In its sample, this clonotype was seen a few times. V gene TRBV2 combines with J gene TRBJ1-6; D gene unclear. Germline CDR1 SNHLY, CDR2 FYNNEI. There are 13 residues in the CDR3. V was trimmed by 6 bases and J by 6 bases, leaving 9 bases between them. The chain's CDR3 is CASSDDGNSPLHF. The DNA for the CDR3 is TGTGCCAGCAGCGACGACGGTAATTCACCCCTCCACTTT.

The sample holds many counts of this clonotype. V gene TRBV24-1 combines with J gene TRBJ2-5; 8 positions agree with TRBD1. With 4 bases clipped from V and 5 bases from J, the junction kept 8 bases outside the gene matches. CDR3 length equals 15 residues. CDR1 and CDR2 (germline): KGHDR, SFDVKD. CDR3 loop: CATSEFDRGRETQYF. CDR3 bases: TGTGCCACCAGTGAGTTCGACAGGGGTAGGGAGACCCAGTACTTC.

This chain joins TRBV30 and TRBJ1-2; no clear D gene. Per germline, CDR1 GTSNPN and CDR2 SVGIG (reference sequence). Trimming pared 0 bases from V and 3 bases from J, leaving 8 bases between. The length of the CDR3 is 13 residues. CDR3 loop: CAWSVVTDYGYTF. In DNA, the CDR3 is TGTGCCTGGAGTGTAGTCACAGACTATGGCTACACCTTC.

V is TRBV7-9 and J is TRBJ1-1, with a weak D call TRBD1 (5 bases). CDR1 SEHNR and CDR2 FQNEAQ come from the germline V gene (reference sequence). Trimming left V 1 base short and J 0 bases short, with 12 bases between. The CDR3 sequence is 16 residues long. The CDR3 here is CASSLGGATVNTEAFF. The DNA of the CDR3 is TGTGCCAGCAGCTTAGGCGGCGCGACAGTGAACACTGAAGCTTTCTTT.

This clonotype was recorded many times. This chain links TRBV27 with TRBJ1-2, with 7 bases matching TRBD1. Per the germline V gene, CDR1 is MNHEY and CDR2 is SMNVEV (reference sequence). J gave up 2 bases and V 7 bases, and 22 bases lay outside the gene matches. This CDR3 comprises 19 residues. The CDR3 sequence is CASIPTGRGQEALNYGYTF. Here the CDR3 DNA reads TGTGCCAGCATCCCGACGGGACGAGGACAGGAGGCTTTAAACTATGGCTACACCTTC.